The clone carrying this T cell receptor (beta chain) was counted only a few times. Antigen: not known. RNA transcripts gave rise to amplified TCR beta CDR3 regions. The TCR CDR3 first-round RT-PCR relied on the HTBI primer set. TCRdb independently ran MiXCR on the multiplex PCR reads; one entry per CDR3 protein. This table has roughly 500,000 distinct CDR3 sequences, approximately 22% appearing once. The data belong to a study of T cells in Graves' hyperthyroidism and ophthalmopathy. Overall study findings and caveats: Before onset, ophthalmopathy was predicted by the model a median about six months earlier.

The germline V and J ends were trimmed by 4 bases and 2 bases, with 15 bases remaining between them. Germline V gene data show CDR1 as SGHVS and CDR2 as FNYEAQ. The CDR3 is 16 amino acids. Sequenced: blood. The V call is TRBV7-6, the J call TRBJ1-5; D might be TRBD1 (5 bases). The receptor was derived from a woman in her 70s with Graves' ophthalmopathy. The CDR3 is CASSSGGQGGNQPQHF. For the CDR3, the DNA is TGTGCCAGCAGCTCCGGAGGGCAGGGAGGCAATCAGCCCCAGCATTTT. The full variable domain, completed using reference TRBV7-6 and TRBJ1-5, is GAGVSQSPRYKVTKRGQDVALRCDPISGHVSLYWYRQALGQGPEFLTYFNYEAQQDKSGLPNDRFSAERPEGSISTLTIQRTEQRDSAMYRCASSSGGQGGNQPQHFGDGTRLSIL.